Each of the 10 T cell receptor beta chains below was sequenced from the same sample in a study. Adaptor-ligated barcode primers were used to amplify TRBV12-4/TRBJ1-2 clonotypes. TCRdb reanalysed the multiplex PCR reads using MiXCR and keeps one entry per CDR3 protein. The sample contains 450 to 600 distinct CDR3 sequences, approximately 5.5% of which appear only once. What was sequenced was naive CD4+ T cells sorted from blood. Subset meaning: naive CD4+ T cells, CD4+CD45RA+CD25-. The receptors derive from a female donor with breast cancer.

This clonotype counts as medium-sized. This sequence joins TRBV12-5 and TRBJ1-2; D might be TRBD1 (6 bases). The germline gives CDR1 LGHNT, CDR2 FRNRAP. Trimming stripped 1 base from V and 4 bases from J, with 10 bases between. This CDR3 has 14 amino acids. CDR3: CASGLADRIYGYTF. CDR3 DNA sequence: TGTGCTAGTGGTTTGGCAGACAGGATCTATGGCTACACCTTC.

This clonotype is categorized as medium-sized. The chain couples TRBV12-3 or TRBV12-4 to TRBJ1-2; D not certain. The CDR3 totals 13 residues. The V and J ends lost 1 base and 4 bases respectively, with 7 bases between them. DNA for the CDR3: TGTGCCAGCAGTTTAGATACGGGCTATGGCTACACCTTC. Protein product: CASSLDTGYGYTF.

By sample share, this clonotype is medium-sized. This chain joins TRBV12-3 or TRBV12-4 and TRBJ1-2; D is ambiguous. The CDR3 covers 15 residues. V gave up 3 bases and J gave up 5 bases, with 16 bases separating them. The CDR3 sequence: CASSLGQTVGYGYTF. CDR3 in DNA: TGTGCCAGCAGTTTGGGTCAGACGGTTGGTTATGGCTACACCTTC.

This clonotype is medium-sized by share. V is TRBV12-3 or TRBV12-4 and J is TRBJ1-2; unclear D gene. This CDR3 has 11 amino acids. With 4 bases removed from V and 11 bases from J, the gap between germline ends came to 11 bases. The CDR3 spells CASSSRAGYTF. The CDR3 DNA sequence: TGTGCCAGCAGTTCCCGGGCTGGGTACACCTTC.

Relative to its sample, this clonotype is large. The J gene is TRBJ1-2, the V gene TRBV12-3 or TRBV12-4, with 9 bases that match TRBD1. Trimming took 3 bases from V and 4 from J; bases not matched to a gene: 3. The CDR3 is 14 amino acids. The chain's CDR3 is CASSLGQGGYGYTF. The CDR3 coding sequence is TGTGCCAGCAGTTTGGGACAGGGTGGCTATGGCTACACCTTC.

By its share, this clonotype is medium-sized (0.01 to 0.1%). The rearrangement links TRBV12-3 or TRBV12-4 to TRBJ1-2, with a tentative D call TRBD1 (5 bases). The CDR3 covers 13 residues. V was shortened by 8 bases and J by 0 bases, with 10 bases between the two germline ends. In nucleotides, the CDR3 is TGTGCCAGCGGGACTCAAGCTAACTATGGCTACACCTTC. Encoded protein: CASGTQANYGYTF.

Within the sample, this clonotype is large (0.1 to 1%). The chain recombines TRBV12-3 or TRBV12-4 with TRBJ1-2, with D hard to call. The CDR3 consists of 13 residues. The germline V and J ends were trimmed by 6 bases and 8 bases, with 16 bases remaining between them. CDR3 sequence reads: CASSMHQSGGYTF. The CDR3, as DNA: TGTGCCAGCAGCATGCACCAATCCGGAGGCTACACCTTC.

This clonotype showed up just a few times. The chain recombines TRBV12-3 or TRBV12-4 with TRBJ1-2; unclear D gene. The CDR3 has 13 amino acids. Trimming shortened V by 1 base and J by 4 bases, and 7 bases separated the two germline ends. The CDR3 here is CASSLGAGYGYTF. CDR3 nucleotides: TGTGCCAGCAGTTTAGGAGCAGGCTATGGCTACACCTTC.

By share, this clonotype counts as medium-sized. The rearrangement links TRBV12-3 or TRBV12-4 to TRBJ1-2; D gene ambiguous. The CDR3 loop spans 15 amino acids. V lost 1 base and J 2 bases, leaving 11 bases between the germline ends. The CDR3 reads CASSLGQVPNYGYTF. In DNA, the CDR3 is TGTGCCAGCAGTTTAGGCCAGGTACCAAACTATGGCTACACCTTC.

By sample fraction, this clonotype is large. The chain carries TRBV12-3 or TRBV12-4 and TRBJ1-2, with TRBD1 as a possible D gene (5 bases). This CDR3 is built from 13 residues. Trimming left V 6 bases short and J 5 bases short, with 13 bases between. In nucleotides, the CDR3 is TGTGCCAGCAGCTATGGGACGGAATATGGCTACACCTTC. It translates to CASSYGTEYGYTF.